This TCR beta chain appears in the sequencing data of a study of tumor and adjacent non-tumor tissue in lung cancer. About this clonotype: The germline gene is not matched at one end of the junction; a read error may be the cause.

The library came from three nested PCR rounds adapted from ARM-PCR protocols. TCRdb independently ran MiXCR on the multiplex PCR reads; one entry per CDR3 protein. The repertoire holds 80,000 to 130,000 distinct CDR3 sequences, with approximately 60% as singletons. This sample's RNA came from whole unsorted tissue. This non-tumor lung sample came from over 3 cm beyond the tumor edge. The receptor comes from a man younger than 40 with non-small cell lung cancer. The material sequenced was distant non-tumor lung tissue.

The CDR3 loop reads CASSRSTSTDMQYF. The CDR3, as DNA: TGTGCCAGCAGTCGATCGACCAGTACAGATATGCAGTATTTT. This sequence joins TRBV12-3 or TRBV12-4 and TRBJ2-3, with D hard to call. This CDR3 region has 14 residues.